This TCR beta chain derives from a study of T cell changes during pregnancy in multiple sclerosis. Profiled with immunoSEQ multiplex PCR; TCRdb holds only in-frame clones, not every one. The table shows approximately 70,000 clones, with more than 90% occurring only once. V gave up 6 bases and J gave up 4 bases, with 21 bases separating them. The germline CDR1 and CDR2 sequences are SGHAT and FQDESV (reference sequence). This CDR3 spans 16 amino acids. The rearrangement links TRBV11-1 to TRBJ1-2, with a possible D match to TRBD1 (6 bases). Sequences were derived from peripheral blood, sampled in the second trimester of pregnancy. The sequence was obtained from a female donor with multiple sclerosis, enrolled in a pregnancy study. CDR3 sequence reads: CASSYAGTSPGYGYTF. CDR3 nucleotides: TGTGCCAGCAGTTACGCCGGGACATCCCCCGGCTATGGCTACACCTTC.